These 8 T cell receptor beta chains originate from one sample sequenced in a study of graft-versus-host responses after intestinal transplantation. The data were produced by immunoSEQ multiplex PCR, yet TCRdb's version contains in-frame clones alone and is incomplete. Of over 10,000 clones in the sample, just under 85% were seen once. The starting material was PBMCs, obtained after intestinal transplantation. Every receptor here comes from a human patient who received an intestinal transplant, so some T cells may come from the graft donor.

V gene TRBV27 combines with J gene TRBJ1-6, with 9 bases matching TRBD1. The V segment lost 4 bases and the J segment 6 bases; nucleotides outside the gene matches: 7. The length of the CDR3 is 16 residues. CDR1 is MNHEY and CDR2 is SMNVEV in the germline V gene (reference sequence). This chain's CDR3 is CASSYLDRGLNSPLHF. CDR3 bases: TGTGCCAGCAGTTACTTGGACAGGGGACTTAATTCACCCCTCCACTTT.

CDR3 in DNA: TGTGCCAGCAGAATACTAGGGACCGGGGAGCTGTTTTTT. Translation: CASRILGTGELFF. The V gene is TRBV6-5, the J gene TRBJ2-2, with D possibly matching TRBD2 (5 bases). Germline V gene sequence: CDR1 MNHEY, CDR2 SVGAGI. With 6 bases removed from V and 5 bases from J, the gap between germline ends came to 10 bases. The CDR3 extends over 13 amino acids.

V gene TRBV29-1 combines with J gene TRBJ1-1; no clear D. Germline CDR1 is SQVTM and CDR2 is ANQGSEA. The CDR3 is 12 residues long. With 7 bases removed from V and 14 bases from J, the gap between germline ends came to 23 bases. CDR3 sequence (DNA): TGCAGCGCGGATGAGGACGCCCGAGGATCCTTCTTT. It yields the protein CSADEDARGSFF.

This chain links TRBV6-1 with TRBJ2-5; a weak D match, TRBD2 (5 bases). The germline V gene encodes CDR1 MNHNS and CDR2 SASEGT. V gave up 11 bases and J gave up 4 bases, with 20 bases separating them. The CDR3 covers 14 residues. Here the CDR3 DNA reads TGTGCCGTTACGAAGAGCGGACCGGCAGAGACCCAGTACTTC. It is translated as CAVTKSGPAETQYF.

The V call is TRBV30, the J call TRBJ1-2; TRBD1 might be the D (6 bases). Germline CDR1 is GTSNPN and CDR2 is SVGIG (reference sequence). This CDR3 is 11 amino acids long. The germline V and J ends were trimmed by 0 bases and 8 bases, with 7 bases remaining between them. Written as DNA, the CDR3 is TGTGCCTGGAGTGTCCAGGGGGGCTACACCTTC. It encodes CAWSVQGGYTF.

This clone was observed a single time. The gene calls are TRBV7-3 and TRBJ2-3; D unresolved. Germline V gene sequence: CDR1 SGHTA, CDR2 FQGTGA. Trimming left V 3 bases short and J 4 bases short, with 11 bases between. The CDR3 contains 14 residues. DNA of the CDR3: TGTGCCAGCAGCTTCCCACCCGGGCCAGATACGCAGTATTTT. Translating it yields CASSFPPGPDTQYF.

The chain carries TRBV2 and TRBJ1-5; D remains ambiguous. Per germline, CDR1 SNHLY and CDR2 FYNNEI. This CDR3 comprises 13 residues. The ends were cut back, 6 bases at V and 6 bases at J, with 12 bases in the middle. CDR3 nucleotides: TGTGCCAGCAGCGTACAAGGGCGTCAGCCCCAGCATTTT. Protein product: CASSVQGRQPQHF.

The chain employs TRBV5-4 and TRBJ2-7; TRBD1 aligns across 7 bases. This CDR3 is 14 amino acids long. The germline CDR1 and CDR2 sequences are SGHNT and YYREEE (reference sequence). With 4 bases clipped from V and 5 bases from J, the junction kept 9 bases outside the gene matches. The CDR3 bases are TGTGCCAGCAGCGCAGAGGGGGCCGGGGACGAGCAGTACTTC. Translation gives CASSAEGAGDEQYF.